The rows below give T cell receptor beta chains drawn from one sample of a study of control samples from healthy donors and cancer patients. Using immunoSEQ multiplex PCR, the repertoire was profiled, and TCRdb retains in-frame clones only, with some absent. The sample contains 140,000 to 150,000 clones, roughly 93% of which appear only once. The sequencing input was blood. These receptors originate from a man younger than 35 in good health. Both conserved end residues are part of each CDR3. Fields, in order: D gene, CDR3 length, J gene, clone size, V gene, CDR3 protein, CDR3 DNA. The D gene is left open where the match is weak. Clone size, where shown, is once, few, many, or a class for clones that have expanded.

>NA|14|TRBJ1-6|NA|TRBV7-9
CASSLPANNSPLHF
TGTGCCAGCAGCCTCCCGGCAAATAATTCACCCCTCCACTTT
>NA|15|TRBJ1-2|NA|TRBV19
CASSMGALANYGYTF
TGTGCCAGTAGTATGGGGGCGTTAGCTAACTATGGCTACACCTTC
>TRBD1|17|TRBJ2-7|NA|TRBV4-3
CASSPFRTGGIYYEQYF
TGCGCCAGCAGCCCGTTTAGGACAGGGGGCATCTACTACGAGCAGTACTTC
>NA|15|TRBJ2-7|NA|TRBV2
CASSRARGQLYEQYF
TGTGCCAGCAGCCGCGCCCGTGGACAGCTGTACGAGCAGTACTTC
>NA|14|TRBJ1-3|NA|TRBV25-1
CASSPTVSGNTIYF
TGTGCCAGCAGCCCGACGGTCTCTGGAAACACCATATATTTT
>NA|14|TRBJ1-1|NA|TRBV28
CASSPTTVNTEAFF
TGTGCCAGCAGTCCCACGACAGTGAACACTGAAGCTTTCTTT
>NA|13|TRBJ1-1|once|TRBV27
CASRSGPNTEAFF
TGTGCCAGCAGATCCGGGCCGAACACTGAAGCTTTCTTT
>NA|12|TRBJ1-1|NA|TRBV14
CARGPENTEAFF
TGTGCCAGAGGTCCCGAGAACACTGAAGCTTTCTTT
>NA|16|TRBJ1-5|NA|TRBV11-2
CASSRDASSSNQPQHF
TGTGCCAGCAGCCGGGACGCCTCTTCAAGCAATCAGCCCCAGCATTTT
>NA|13|TRBJ1-1|NA|TRBV19
CASSIQVGTEAFF
TGTGCCAGTAGTATACAGGTAGGCACTGAAGCTTTCTTT
>TRBD1|18|TRBJ1-4|NA|TRBV30
CAWNDMGQGMLDNEKLFF
TGTGCCTGGAACGACATGGGACAGGGCATGCTAGACAATGAAAAACTGTTTTTT
>TRBD1|15|TRBJ1-4|NA|TRBV19
CASSGGTATNEKLFF
TGTGCCAGTAGTGGAGGGACAGCAACTAATGAAAAACTGTTTTTT
>NA|14|TRBJ1-5|NA|TRBV10-3
CATRSLPDNQPQHF
TGTGCCACCCGCTCACTTCCCGACAATCAGCCCCAGCATTTT
>TRBD2|13|TRBJ2-3|NA|TRBV10-3
CASWREGSDTQYF
TGTGCCTCTTGGAGGGAGGGGTCAGATACGCAGTATTTT
>NA|13|TRBJ2-3|NA|TRBV11-3
CASSLGPTDTQYF
TGTGCCAGCAGCTTAGGGCCCACAGATACGCAGTATTTT
>TRBD1|14|TRBJ2-5|NA|TRBV18
CASSPGTGQETQYF
TGTGCCAGCTCTCCCGGGACAGGACAAGAGACCCAGTACTTC
>NA|13|TRBJ1-2|NA|TRBV4-3
CASSQDSPEPGTF
TGCGCCAGCAGCCAAGATTCGCCCGAACCGGGAACCTTC
>TRBD1|15|TRBJ2-2|NA|TRBV3-1/TRBV3-2
CASSHRGWNTGELFF
TGTGCCAGCAGCCACAGGGGGTGGAACACCGGGGAGCTGTTTTTT
>TRBD1|15|TRBJ1-6|NA|TRBV7-2
CASSSYGQDNSPLHF
TGTGCCAGCAGCTCCTACGGACAGGACAATTCACCCCTCCACTTT
>NA|14|TRBJ2-2|NA|TRBV7-3
CASSLTKGTGELFF
TGTGCCAGCAGCTTAACGAAGGGAACCGGGGAGCTGTTTTTT
>NA|14|TRBJ1-4|NA|TRBV11-2
CASSFNREGEKLFF
TGTGCCAGCAGCTTCAACAGGGAGGGTGAAAAACTGTTTTTT
>TRBD1|15|TRBJ2-1|NA|TRBV27
CASSFRTGSYNEQFF
TGTGCCAGCAGTTTCCGGACAGGCTCCTACAATGAGCAGTTCTTC
>NA|13|TRBJ2-4|NA|TRBV6-5
CASSYGGENIQYF
TGTGCCAGCAGTTACGGCGGGGAAAACATTCAGTACTTC
>TRBD2|19|TRBJ2-7|once|TRBV4-1
CASSPRTSIAGIATYEQYF
TGCGCCAGCAGCCCCCGGACTAGCATCGCGGGGATAGCAACCTACGAGCAGTACTTC
>TRBD1|15|TRBJ2-7|NA|TRBV2
CASSMERTGGYEQYF
TGTGCCAGCAGTATGGAGAGGACAGGGGGTTACGAGCAGTACTTC
>TRBD1|14|TRBJ1-1|once|TRBV5-1
CASSSQGAPTEAFF
TGCGCCAGCAGCTCCCAGGGGGCGCCCACTGAAGCTTTCTTT
>TRBD2|17|TRBJ2-3|NA|TRBV3-1/TRBV3-2
CASSPYPSGGYTDTQYF
TGTGCCAGCAGCCCGTACCCTAGCGGGGGGTACACAGATACGCAGTATTTT
>TRBD2|15|TRBJ2-1|NA|TRBV9
CASSVGLAGENEQFF
TGTGCCAGCAGCGTAGGGCTAGCGGGAGAGAATGAGCAGTTCTTC
>NA|13|TRBJ2-1|NA|TRBV19
CASSIAPISEQFF
TGTGCCAGTAGTATAGCCCCTATCTCTGAGCAGTTCTTC
>NA|14|TRBJ2-7|NA|TRBV10-3
CAIRKVKDSYEQYF
TGTGCCATCAGAAAAGTCAAGGACAGCTACGAGCAGTACTTC
>NA|16|TRBJ1-1|NA|TRBV11-2
CASSLVRALGGTEAFF
TGTGCCAGCAGCTTAGTTAGGGCCTTGGGGGGCACTGAAGCTTTCTTT
>NA|11|TRBJ1-1|NA|TRBV12-3/TRBV12-4
CASSLGTEAFF
TGTGCCAGCAGTTTGGGTACTGAAGCTTTCTTT
>NA|14|TRBJ1-2|medium-sized|TRBV4-2
CASSQTDGNYGYTF
TGTGCCAGCAGCCAAACCGACGGTAACTATGGCTACACCTTC